What follows describes a single TCR beta chain. As yet, its antigen is unknown. CDR1 and CDR2 (germline): SGHDT, YYEEEE. CDR3 length equals 13 residues. V was clipped by 0 bases and J by 5 bases, with 6 bases between them. Clones were read by immunoSEQ multiplex PCR, and TCRdb kept only the in-frame ones, dropping some. Of about 130,000 clones in the sample, around nine tenths were seen once. This entry is derived from a study of T cell responses to AZD1222 COVID-19 vaccine. Study-wide points: Spike-specific TCR breadth and depth rose after two AZD1222 doses.

The V and J genes are TRBV5-6 and TRBJ1-5; the D gene is possibly TRBD1 (5 bases). This TCR derives from an adult in good health. The sequenced sample was peripheral blood, obtained on day 0 of AZD1222 vaccination. CDR3 in amino acids: CASSLVGDQPQHF. In DNA form, the CDR3 reads TGTGCCAGCAGCTTGGTAGGGGATCAGCCCCAGCATTTT.